This T cell receptor (beta chain) was captured by sequencing in a study of blood T cell repertoires in COVID-19. Trimming removed 0 bases from V and 4 bases from J; junction bases left unmatched: 8. Germline loops: CDR1 SGHRS, CDR2 YFSETQ. The CDR3 extends over 17 amino acids. Measured with immunoSEQ multiplex PCR; TCRdb has only the in-frame clones, and not every one. This table has about 48,000 clones, 85% appearing once. This TCR was sampled from a woman aged 60 to 75 with acute or convalescent COVID-19. This chain links TRBV5-1 with TRBJ2-3; 10 positions agree with TRBD2. Sequenced material: peripheral blood. The CDR3 reads CASSLERGGKGADTQYF. In nucleotides, the CDR3 is TGCGCCAGCAGCTTGGAGCGGGGGGGCAAGGGCGCAGATACGCAGTATTTT.